Listed below are T cell receptor beta chains from one sample, sequenced in a study of CD8+CD57+ T cells in acquired aplastic anemia. MiXCR was run by TCRdb on the reads, yielding one entry per CDR3 protein. Altogether a few hundred thousand distinct CDR3 sequences are present, roughly 53% being singletons, with the ten largest covering just under 20%. The sample taken for sequencing was sorted CD4+, CD8+, or CD8+CD57+ T cells (not recorded which) from PBMCs. These TCRs come from a human donor with aplastic anemia. The CDR3 runs from the conserved cysteine through the conserved F or W. A D gene is named only where the DNA matches it firmly. Size values are once, few and many counts, or a class for expanded clones, and some rows have none.

j_gene | abundance | d_gene | v_gene | CDR3nt | CDR3aa
TRBJ2-7 | many | TRBD1 | TRBV20-1 | TGCAGTGCTAGATTTCCGGGACAGGGGGCCTACGAGCAGTACTTC | CSARFPGQGAYEQYF
TRBJ2-3 | few | . | TRBV28 | TGTGCCATTTCGAGGGGACTTACCTCGACGACGCAGTATTTT | CAISRGLTSTTQYF
TRBJ2-7 | . | TRBD2 | TRBV20-1 | TGCAGTGCTAGAACGGGACTAGCGGGGGGCGAGCAGTACTTC | CSARTGLAGGEQYF
TRBJ1-1 | . | . | TRBV7-9 | TGTGCCATCAGCTTATTCTCAGACCGGGAAGCTTTCTTT | CAISLFSDREAFF
TRBJ1-1 | . | TRBD1 | TRBV19 | TGTGCCAGCGACAGGGGAGGGACACGCTATGAAGCTTTCTTT | CASDRGGTRYEAFF
TRBJ2-3 | . | TRBD1 | TRBV28 | TGTGCCAACAGTATACCGGGACAGGGGACAGATACGCAGTATTTT | CANSIPGQGTDTQYF
TRBJ2-6 | many | TRBD1 | TRBV20-1 | TGCAGTGCTAGGCCAGGGGGTGGGGCCAACGTCCTGACTTTC | CSARPGGGANVLTF
TRBJ1-4 | once | TRBD1 | TRBV6-5 | TGTGCCAGCAGCCTCAAACCGCCGGGACAGGGTGAAAAACTGTTTTTT | CASSLKPPGQGEKLFF
TRBJ2-7 | many | TRBD2 | TRBV7-2 | TGTGCCAGCATTCGTGACGTGGCTAGCGGCTCCTACGAGCAGTACTTC | CASIRDVASGSYEQYF
TRBJ2-5 | once | . | TRBV5-5 | TGTGCCAGCAGCGTCACTGGGACGGTAGGAGAGACCCAGTACTTC | CASSVTGTVGETQYF
TRBJ1-1 | . | TRBD1 | TRBV2 | TGTGCCAGCAGAGACAGGGTTCGGGCTTTCTTT | CASRDRVRAFF
TRBJ2-5 | many | TRBD1 | TRBV5-1 | TGCGCCAGCAGCTTGCCTAGGGGACAGGGGGCAGAGACCCAGTACTTC | CASSLPRGQGAETQYF
TRBJ2-1 | . | TRBD2 | TRBV9 | TGTGCCAGCAGCACAACTAGCGGGGGGGGGGAAAATGAGCAGTTCTTC | CASSTTSGGGENEQFF
TRBJ1-5 | many | . | TRBV12-3/TRBV12-4 | TGTGCCAGCAGTCCCGACGGAGGTGGGGGTCAGCCCCAGCATTTT | CASSPDGGGGQPQHF
TRBJ1-1 | . | . | TRBV5-1 | TGCGCCAGCAGCCCAGGACAGCTAGTATCGAACACTGAAGCTTTCTTT | CASSPGQLVSNTEAFF
TRBJ2-5 | . | . | TRBV4-1 | TGCGCCAGCAGCCAAGAGGAGTCGTCGGGGGGCGCAGGGGAGACCCAGTACTTC | CASSQEESSGGAGETQYF
TRBJ2-5 | many | TRBD1 | TRBV7-6 | TGTGCCAGCAGCTTCTTCCGGGACAGCCAAGAGACCCAGTACTTC | CASSFFRDSQETQYF
TRBJ2-1 | . | TRBD2 | TRBV19 | TGTGCCAGTAGTACCCTCGGACTAGCGGGGGGGAGCTCCTACAATGAGCAGTTCTTC | CASSTLGLAGGSSYNEQFF
TRBJ1-1 | . | . | TRBV30 | TGTGCCTGGAGTGTAGGGGGTAGCACTGAAGCTTTCTTT | CAWSVGGSTEAFF
TRBJ2-5 | few | TRBD2 | TRBV5-4 | TGTGCCAGCAGCACGCCACTCTCCCCTGTTCCGGGACTAGCGGGGGGGACCCAGTACTTC | CASSTPLSPVPGLAGGTQYF
TRBJ1-1 | many | . | TRBV19 | TGTGCCAGCCAGGACAGCTTGAACACTGAAGCTTTCTTT | CASQDSLNTEAFF
TRBJ2-7 | many | TRBD2 | TRBV20-1 | TGCAGTGCTAGAGCTAGCGGGGACGTAGGCGAGCAGTACTTC | CSARASGDVGEQYF
TRBJ2-3 | . | TRBD2 | TRBV19 | TGTGCCAGTAGATCTAGCGGGGGGTTCACAGATACGCAGTATTTT | CASRSSGGFTDTQYF
TRBJ2-5 | few | . | TRBV30 | TGTGCCTGGAGTGTAGGGGGGGGCCAAGAGACCCAGTACTTC | CAWSVGGGQETQYF
TRBJ1-3 | many | . | TRBV9 | TGTGCCAGCAGCGTAGGTGGACCCCGAAACACCATATATTTT | CASSVGGPRNTIYF
TRBJ1-1 | many | . | TRBV5-8 | TGTGCCAGCAGCCAACCTAGGGTGAACACTGAAGCTTTCTTT | CASSQPRVNTEAFF
TRBJ2-7 | few | TRBD2 | TRBV7-2 | TGTGCCAGCGTAGCGGGAGCCTACGAGCAGTACTTC | CASVAGAYEQYF
TRBJ2-7 | few | . | TRBV10-1 | TGCGCCAGCAGTGACACCGGGGGGCGCTACGAGCAGTACTTC | CASSDTGGRYEQYF